What follows are 9 T cell receptor beta chains derived from one specimen sequenced in a study of blood T cell repertoires in COVID-19. Clones were read by immunoSEQ multiplex PCR, and TCRdb kept only the in-frame ones, dropping some. Of 200,000 to 250,000 clones in the sample, roughly 88% were seen once. Sequencing input: peripheral blood. The receptors originated from a man in his fifties or sixties with active or convalescent COVID-19.

The chain has TRBV28 and TRBJ2-7; D possibly corresponds to TRBD1 (5 bases). CDR1 is MDHEN, CDR2 SYDVKM, per germline. The ends were cut back, 10 bases at V and 4 bases at J, with 17 bases in the middle. This CDR3 contains 13 residues. The CDR3 DNA reads TGTGCCACTGACAGTCCCCTCGCATACGAGCAGTACTTC. Amino acids: CATDSPLAYEQYF. Supplemented by reference TRBV28 and TRBJ2-7, the full variable domain reads DVKVTQSSRYLVKRTGEKVFLECVQDMDHENMFWYRQDPGLGLRLIYFSYDVKMKEKGDIPEGYSVSREKKERFSLILESASTNQTSMYLCATDSPLAYEQYFGPGTRLTVT.

CDR3 in amino acids: CASTPLGPQTNYGYTF. CDR3 bases: TGTGCCAGCACCCCTTTGGGGCCACAAACTAACTATGGCTACACCTTC. The chain recombines TRBV5-5 with TRBJ1-2; D is perhaps TRBD1 (5 bases). Trimming took off 6 bases at V and 0 bases at J, with 18 bases between the two ends. The germline V gene has CDR1 SGHKS and CDR2 YYEKEE (reference sequence). The CDR3 runs to 16 residues.

The chain links TRBV5-6 to TRBJ1-5; D remains ambiguous. The germline CDR1 and CDR2 sequences are SGHDT and YYEEEE. The length of the CDR3 is 18 residues. With 4 bases removed from V and 0 bases from J, the gap between germline ends came to 20 bases. The CDR3 is CASSNSLETGYSNQPQHF. The CDR3 bases are TGTGCCAGCAGCAATAGTCTCGAAACGGGGTATAGCAATCAGCCCCAGCATTTT.

The chain combines TRBV10-3 with TRBJ1-1, with D perhaps matching TRBD1 (5 bases). V was cut by 5 bases and J by 1 base, with 8 bases left in between. Germline lookup yields CDR1 ENHRY and CDR2 SYGVKD. The CDR3 has 13 residues. CDR3 loop: CAISPGGNTEAFF. CDR3 DNA: TGTGCCATCAGTCCGGGGGGGAACACTGAAGCTTTCTTT.

Many counts were recorded for this clone. The chain carries TRBV10-3 and TRBJ2-5; 9 nucleotides agree with TRBD2. The CDR3 has 15 amino acids. Germline values: CDR1 ENHRY, CDR2 SYGVKD. The V segment lost 2 bases and the J segment 5 bases; nucleotides outside the gene matches: 6. The CDR3 loop reads CAISERLAGTETQYF. CDR3 bases: TGTGCCATCAGTGAGCGCCTAGCGGGGACCGAGACCCAGTACTTC.

The rearrangement uses TRBV5-4 and TRBJ2-6, with D possibly matching TRBD2 (6 bases). This CDR3 has 17 residues. The germline CDR1 and CDR2 sequences are SGHNT and YYREEE (reference sequence). V dropped 2 bases and J dropped 0 bases, with 12 bases sitting between them. CDR3 amino acids: CASSLGVAASGANVLTF. Here the CDR3 DNA reads TGTGCCAGCAGCTTAGGGGTAGCGGCCTCTGGGGCCAACGTCCTGACTTTC.

This clone occurred many times. The V gene is TRBV6-2 or TRBV6-3, the J gene TRBJ2-7; 9 bases line up with TRBD2. J lost 2 bases, V lost 5 bases, and 7 bases had no gene match. The CDR3 loop spans 15 amino acids. Germline loops: CDR1 MNHEY, CDR2 SVGEGT. CDR3 coding DNA: TGTGCCAGCAGTAAACTAGCGGGCCCCGCCTACGAGCAGTACGTC. Residues: CASSKLAGPAYEQYV.

This chain connects TRBV7-2 to TRBJ2-7, with unresolved D. This CDR3 is built from 13 residues. Per germline, CDR1 SGHTA and CDR2 FQGNSA. The V and J ends lost 3 bases and 3 bases respectively, with 9 bases between them. This chain's CDR3 is CASSFSNIYEQYF. CDR3 nucleotide sequence: TGTGCCAGCAGCTTTAGTAATATCTACGAGCAGTACTTC.

This clone was observed a single time. V and J are TRBV4-1 and TRBJ2-1; 8 positions match TRBD2. The germline gives CDR1 MGHRA, CDR2 YSYEKL. This CDR3 has 17 amino acids. J was trimmed by 3 bases and V by 4 bases; bases with no gene match: 11. CDR3 nucleotides: TGCGCCAGCAGCCGAGAACTCCGGCTAGCGGGCTACAATGAGCAGTTCTTC. It specifies CASSRELRLAGYNEQFF.